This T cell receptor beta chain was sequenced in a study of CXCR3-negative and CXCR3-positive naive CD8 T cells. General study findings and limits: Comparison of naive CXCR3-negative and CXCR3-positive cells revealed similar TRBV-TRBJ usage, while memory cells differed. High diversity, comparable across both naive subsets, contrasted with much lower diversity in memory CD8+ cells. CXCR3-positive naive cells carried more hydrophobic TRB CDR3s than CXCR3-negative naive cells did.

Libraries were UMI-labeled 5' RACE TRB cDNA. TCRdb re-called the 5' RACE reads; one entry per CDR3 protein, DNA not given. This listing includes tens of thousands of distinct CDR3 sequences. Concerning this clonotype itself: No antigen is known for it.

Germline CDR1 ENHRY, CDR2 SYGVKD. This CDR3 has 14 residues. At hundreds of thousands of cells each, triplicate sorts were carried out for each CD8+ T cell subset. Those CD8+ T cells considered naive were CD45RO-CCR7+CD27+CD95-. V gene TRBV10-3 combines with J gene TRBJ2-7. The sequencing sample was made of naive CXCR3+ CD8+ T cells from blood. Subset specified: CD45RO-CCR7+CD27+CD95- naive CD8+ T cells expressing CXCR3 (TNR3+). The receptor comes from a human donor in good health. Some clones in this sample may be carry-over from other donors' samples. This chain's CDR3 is CAISESNNPNEQYF.